This entry lists 28 T cell receptor beta chains sequenced from one sample in a study of T cell responses to AZD1222 COVID-19 vaccine. Produced via immunoSEQ multiplex PCR; TCRdb's table is partial and in-frame only. The sample includes roughly 130,000 clones, about 91% seen only once; the top ten take around 1.5%. This specimen consisted of peripheral blood, obtained on day 0 of AZD1222 vaccination. The receptors shown here come from an adult in good health.

This chain links TRBV6-4 with TRBJ1-2; no definite D call. Germline V lookup: CDR1 MRHNA, CDR2 SNTAGT. V shed 7 bases and J shed 3 bases, with 15 bases lying between them. This CDR3 region has 14 residues. In nucleotides, the CDR3 is TGTGCCAGCAAACCGGACGGGAATGACTATGGCTACACCTTC. Translation gives CASKPDGNDYGYTF.

This sequence joins TRBV25-1 and TRBJ1-6; 10 bases match TRBD1. The CDR3 is made up of 15 amino acids. J gave up 5 bases and V 3 bases, and 1 base lay outside the gene matches. The V gene's germline CDR1 is MGHDK and CDR2 SYGVNS. The CDR3 region has the DNA TGTGCCAGCAGTGAGGGGACAGGGGATAATTCACCCCTCCACTTT. It yields the protein CASSEGTGDNSPLHF.

This clone was seen only once. This chain connects TRBV6-5 to TRBJ1-6, with TRBD1 matching over 7 bases. CDR1 is MNHEY and CDR2 is SVGAGI in the germline V gene. This CDR3 has 14 residues. The V segment lost 6 bases and the J segment 6 bases; nucleotides outside the gene matches: 5. Here the CDR3 DNA reads TGTGCCAGCAGGATACAGGGGCCTAATTCACCCCTCCACTTT. Translating it yields CASRIQGPNSPLHF.

About this clone itself: Distinct nucleotide sequences in the sample also encode this CDR3. The chain carries TRBV7-3 and TRBJ1-1; a weak D match, TRBD1 (6 bases). The CDR3 is made up of 14 amino acids. Germline V lookup: CDR1 SGHTA, CDR2 FQGTGA. V lost 1 base to trimming and J lost 1 base, with 7 bases between them. The DNA of the CDR3 is TGTGCCAGCAGCTTAAACAGGGAGAACACTGAAGCTTTCTTT. Its protein product is CASSLNRENTEAFF.

CDR3 nucleotide sequence: TGTGCCGGCCAGACTAGCGGCAACTCTGGGGCCAACGTCCTGACTTTC. Protein: CAGQTSGNSGANVLTF. J is TRBJ2-6 and V is TRBV6-6; 9 bases are a match to TRBD2. J lost 0 bases, V lost 11 bases, and 8 bases had no gene match. This CDR3 contains 16 residues. Per the germline V gene, CDR1 is MNHNY and CDR2 is SVGAGI (reference sequence).

The chain uses TRBV6-5 and TRBJ2-2; D is uncertain. The germline V gene encodes CDR1 MNHEY and CDR2 SVGAGI. The V end lost 3 bases, the J end lost 1 base, and 6 bases lay between the germline ends. This CDR3 is built from 14 residues. CDR3 residues: CASSYRQNTGELFF. The CDR3, as DNA: TGTGCCAGCAGTTATCGTCAGAACACCGGGGAGCTGTTTTTT.

This chain joins TRBV7-6 and TRBJ2-1; D is possibly TRBD2 (5 bases). There are 15 residues in the CDR3. Germline CDR1 SGHVS, CDR2 FNYEAQ. Trimming left V 2 bases short and J 1 base short, with 9 bases between. As DNA, the CDR3 is TGTGCCAGCAGCTTATACGGGATTTCCTACAATGAGCAGTTCTTC. This sequence encodes CASSLYGISYNEQFF.

The V gene is TRBV21-1, the J gene TRBJ2-1; the table gives TRBD1 as D, unverified against the DNA. TRBV21-1 is tagged as a pseudogene. This CDR3 comprises 16 residues. The CDR3 sequence: CASSTRDTRSYNEQFF. As DNA, the CDR3 is TGTGCCAGCAGCACCCGGGACACCCGCTCCTACAATGAGCAGTTCTTC.

J is TRBJ1-2 and V is TRBV29-1, with 8 nucleotides matching TRBD1. Losses at the gene ends were 7 bases for V and 2 bases for J; bases not matched to a gene: 9. The CDR3 consists of 14 residues. CDR1 is SQVTM and CDR2 is ANQGSEA in the germline V gene. CDR3 bases: TGCAGCGCTACCCAGGGGGCGGCCAACTATGGCTACACCTTC. It codes for CSATQGAANYGYTF.

V usage is TRBV18 and J usage is TRBJ2-2; D is uncertain. Germline V gives CDR1 KGHSH, CDR2 LQKENI. Trimming removed 2 bases from V and 5 bases from J, with 6 bases in between. The CDR3 sequence is 13 residues long. The CDR3 loop is CASSPGETGELFF. In DNA, the CDR3 is TGTGCCAGCTCACCAGGGGAAACCGGGGAGCTGTTTTTT. Complete variable domain (other parts from reference TRBV18 and TRBJ2-2): NAGVMQNPRHLVRRRGQEARLRCSPMKGHSHVYWYRQLPEEGLKFMVYLQKENIIDESGMPKERFSAEFPKEGPSILRIQQVVRGDSAAYFCASSPGETGELFFGEGSRLTVL.

The chain combines TRBV18 with TRBJ1-3; the D is unclear. The germline gives CDR1 KGHSH, CDR2 LQKENI. Deletions cut 0 bases from V and 2 bases from J, with 8 bases between. CDR3 length: 15 amino acids. CDR3 in amino acids: CASSPPDATGNTIYF. Written as DNA, the CDR3 is TGTGCCAGCTCACCACCCGATGCAACTGGAAACACCATATATTTT.

To note about this clone: This sample also contains other DNA sequences that code for the same CDR3. The CDR3 DNA is TGTGCCAGCAGCTTGGGACAGGGCGACTATGGCTACACCTTC. Translation gives CASSLGQGDYGYTF. V is TRBV7-2 and J is TRBJ1-2; TRBD1 matches 9 bases. This CDR3 is 14 amino acids long. After removal of 3 bases from V and 3 bases from J, the junction contained 2 bases not matched to a gene. The germline CDR1 and CDR2 sequences are SGHTA and FQGNSA.

The rearrangement links TRBV9 to TRBJ2-2; 11 bases fit TRBD2. The CDR3 runs to 17 residues. Germline V gives CDR1 SGDLS, CDR2 YYNGEE. V was pared by 0 bases and J by 4 bases, with 5 bases of the junction left unmatched. The CDR3: CASSVASGGSGTGELFF. Written as DNA, the CDR3 is TGTGCCAGCAGCGTAGCTAGCGGGGGGTCTGGCACCGGGGAGCTGTTTTTT.

V is TRBV11-2 and J is TRBJ2-2; tentatively, D is TRBD2 (6 bases). The CDR3 runs 15 residues. The ends were cut back, 1 base at V and 4 bases at J, with 10 bases in the middle. Germline V gene lookup returns CDR1 SGHAT and CDR2 FQNNGV. CDR3 nucleotide sequence: TGTGCCAGCAGCTTAGTGACGACTAGCACCGGGGAGCTGTTTTTT. Its translation: CASSLVTTSTGELFF.

The chain couples TRBV28 to TRBJ1-4, with D possibly being TRBD1 (5 bases). V gave up 8 bases and J gave up 0 bases, with 10 bases separating them. CDR3 size: 14 residues. Germline CDR1 is MDHEN and CDR2 is SYDVKM. The CDR3 loop reads CASCPTATNEKLFF. The CDR3 bases are TGTGCCAGCTGCCCGACAGCAACTAATGAAAAACTGTTTTTT.

This clone was seen once. This chain connects TRBV5-5 to TRBJ2-7; D remains ambiguous. Germline V CDR1 and CDR2: SGHKS, YYEKEE (reference sequence). Trimming removed 4 bases from V and 0 bases from J, with 14 bases in between. The length of the CDR3 is 15 residues. The CDR3 is CASSPVPGGSYEQYV. The CDR3 nucleotides are TGTGCCAGCAGCCCCGTCCCTGGCGGCTCCTACGAGCAGTACGTC.

This chain links TRBV18 with TRBJ1-2, with 7 bases fitting TRBD1. Germline CDR1 is KGHSH and CDR2 is LQKENI. The V gene end was trimmed by 2 bases and the J gene end by 1 base; junction bases not matched to a gene: 4. The CDR3 extends over 15 amino acids. The CDR3 reads CASSPEAGGNYGYTF. The CDR3 DNA sequence: TGTGCCAGCTCACCAGAGGCAGGGGGTAACTATGGCTACACCTTC.

The gene calls are TRBV7-2 and TRBJ1-2; D remains ambiguous. This CDR3 has 14 amino acids. V lost 1 base and J 4 bases, leaving 10 bases between the germline ends. Germline-derived CDR1 and CDR2 are SGHTA and FQGNSA. The CDR3 spells CASSLVDEVYGYTF. In DNA form, the CDR3 reads TGTGCCAGCAGCTTAGTTGACGAGGTCTATGGCTACACCTTC.

The chain carries TRBV30 and TRBJ1-1; TRBD1 agrees at 7 bases. The trim removed 8 bases at V and 0 bases at J, leaving 0 bases unmatched. This CDR3 is built from 11 residues. Germline loops: CDR1 GTSNPN, CDR2 SVGIG (reference sequence). The CDR3 region has the DNA TGTGCCGGGACAGTGAACACTGAAGCTTTCTTT. Encoded protein: CAGTVNTEAFF.

The rearrangement joins TRBV3-1 (or the pseudogene TRBV3-2) to TRBJ2-1, with 9 bases matching TRBD2. The CDR3 is 15 amino acids. CDR1 LGHDT and CDR2 YNNKEL come from the germline V gene (reference sequence). Losses at the gene ends were 1 base for V and 4 bases for J; bases not matched to a gene: 2. CDR3 sequence reads: CASSQVAGGYNEQFF. The CDR3 DNA follows: TGTGCCAGCAGCCAAGTGGCGGGGGGGTACAATGAGCAGTTCTTC.

V gene TRBV28 combines with J gene TRBJ1-6; D is undetermined. The CDR3 sequence is 15 residues long. V lost 5 bases, J lost 11 bases, and 19 bases lay in between. Germline CDR1 is MDHEN and CDR2 is SYDVKM. The DNA of the CDR3 is TGTGCCAGCAGTCCAACCTTCACTGGAGGCCCACCCCTCCACTTT. This encodes CASSPTFTGGPPLHF.

This clone was seen ten or more times. The rearrangement joins TRBV12-3 or TRBV12-4 to TRBJ1-5; D is undetermined. This CDR3 region has 12 residues. The germline V and J ends were trimmed by 10 bases and 3 bases, with 10 bases remaining between them. In DNA form, the CDR3 reads TGTGCCACCCGAACAGCCAATCAGCCCCAGCATTTT. Translating it yields CATRTANQPQHF.

The V and J genes are TRBV6-6 and TRBJ2-5, with 12 bases matching TRBD1. Trimming removed 1 base from V and 6 bases from J; junction bases left unmatched: 6. Germline V gene data show CDR1 as MNHNY and CDR2 as SVGAGI (reference sequence). This CDR3 spans 16 amino acids. CDR3 sequence (DNA): TGTGCCAGCAGTTACTTAGGGGGACAGGGGGCACAGACCCAGTACTTC. This encodes CASSYLGGQGAQTQYF.

The rearrangement links TRBV13 to TRBJ2-2, with no clear D. V gave up 7 bases and J gave up 0 bases, with 6 bases separating them. This CDR3 region has 13 residues. Germline CDR1 PRHDT, CDR2 FYEKMQ (reference sequence). The CDR3 is CASKQANTGELFF. The DNA of the CDR3 is TGTGCCAGCAAGCAGGCGAACACCGGGGAGCTGTTTTTT.

V is TRBV5-1 and J is TRBJ1-3, with no clear D. Per the germline V gene, CDR1 is SGHRS and CDR2 is YFSETQ. The CDR3 totals 15 residues. Deletions cut 4 bases from V and 0 bases from J, with 11 bases between. In DNA form, the CDR3 reads TGCGCCAGCAGCGGCGGACTTCTCTCTGGAAACACCATATATTTT. Its protein product is CASSGGLLSGNTIYF.

The chain couples TRBV18 to TRBJ2-7; TRBD1 agrees at 8 bases. V shed 2 bases and J 5 bases; nucleotides not matched to a gene: 5. Germline V gene data show CDR1 as KGHSH and CDR2 as LQKENI. The CDR3 runs to 14 residues. Here the CDR3 reads CASSPIGTGDEQYF. The CDR3 coding sequence is TGTGCCAGCTCACCAATTGGGACAGGAGACGAGCAGTACTTC.

The chain carries TRBV30 and TRBJ1-2, with a possible D match to TRBD1 (6 bases). CDR1 and CDR2 from the germline V gene are GTSNPN and SVGIG (reference sequence). The ends were cut back, 4 bases at V and 7 bases at J, with 10 bases in the middle. The CDR3 is 11 amino acids. The CDR3 sequence is CAWTVGAGYTF. DNA of the CDR3: TGTGCCTGGACGGTGGGGGCTGGCTACACCTTC. Full variable domain (missing parts from reference TRBV30 and TRBJ1-2): SQTIHQWPATLVQPVGSPLSLECTVEGTSNPNLYWYRQAAGRGLQLLFYSVGIGQISSEVPQNLSASRPQDRQFILSSKKLLLSDSGFYLCAWTVGAGYTFGSGTRLTVV.

As for this clone: At one of its ends the junction is not consistent with the germline gene, which may arise from a read error. The chain carries TRBV7-7 and TRBJ2-5, with D maybe TRBD2 (7 bases). There are 17 residues in the CDR3. Germline CDR1 and CDR2: SSHAT and FNYEAQ (reference sequence). CDR3 amino acids: CASSLGGGITSQETQYF. The CDR3 nucleotides read TGTGCTAGCAGCTTAGGGGGGGGTATTACCTCTCAAGAGACCCAGTACTTC.